This entry is about one T cell receptor beta chain. The record originates from a study of T cell responses to AZD1222 COVID-19 vaccine. Clones were sequenced by immunoSEQ multiplex PCR, and TCRdb holds only the in-frame ones, with some missing. The data contain over 60,000 clones, roughly 91% of them singletons. Germline CDR1 KGHDR, CDR2 SFDVKD. The CDR3 extends over 15 amino acids. V was cut by 4 bases and J by 1 base, with 11 bases left in between. This receptor was identified in an adult in good health. The rearrangement links TRBV24-1 to TRBJ2-3; D gene ambiguous. This specimen was peripheral blood, taken on day 0 of AZD1222 vaccination. The CDR3: CATSDNTERTDTQYF. The CDR3 coding sequence is TGTGCCACCAGTGACAATACGGAGCGCACAGATACGCAGTATTTT.